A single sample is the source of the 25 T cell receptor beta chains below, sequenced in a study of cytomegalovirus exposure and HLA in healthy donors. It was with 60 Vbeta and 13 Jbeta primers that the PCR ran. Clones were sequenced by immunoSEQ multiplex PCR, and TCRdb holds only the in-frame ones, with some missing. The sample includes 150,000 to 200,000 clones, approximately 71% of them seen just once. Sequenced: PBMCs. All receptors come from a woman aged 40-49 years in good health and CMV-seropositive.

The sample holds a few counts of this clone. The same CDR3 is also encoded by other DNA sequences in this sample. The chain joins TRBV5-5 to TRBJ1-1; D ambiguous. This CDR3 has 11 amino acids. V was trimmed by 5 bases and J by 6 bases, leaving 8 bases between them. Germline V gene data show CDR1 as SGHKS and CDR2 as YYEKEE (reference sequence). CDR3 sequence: CASSLTAEAFF. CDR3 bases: TGTGCCAGCAGTTTGACGGCTGAAGCTTTCTTT.

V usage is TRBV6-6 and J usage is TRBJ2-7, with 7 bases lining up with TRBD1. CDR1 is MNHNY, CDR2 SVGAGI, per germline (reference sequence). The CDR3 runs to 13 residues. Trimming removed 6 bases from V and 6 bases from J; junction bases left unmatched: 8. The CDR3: CASSHQGVGEQYF. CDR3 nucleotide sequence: TGTGCCAGCAGCCACCAGGGGGTAGGCGAGCAGTACTTC.

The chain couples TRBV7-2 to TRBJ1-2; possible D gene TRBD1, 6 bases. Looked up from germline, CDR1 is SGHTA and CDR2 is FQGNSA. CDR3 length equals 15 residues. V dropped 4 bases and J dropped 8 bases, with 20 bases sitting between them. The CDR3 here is CASSSQGGIVRGYTF. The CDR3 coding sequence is TGTGCCAGCAGCTCGCAAGGGGGTATCGTGAGAGGCTACACCTTC.

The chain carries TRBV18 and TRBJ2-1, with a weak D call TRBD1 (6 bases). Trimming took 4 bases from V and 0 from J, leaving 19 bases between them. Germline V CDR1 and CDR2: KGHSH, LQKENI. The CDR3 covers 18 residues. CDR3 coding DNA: TGTGCCAGCTCACGGGACAACAGTTTCTTGAGCTCCTACAATGAGCAGTTCTTC. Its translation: CASSRDNSFLSSYNEQFF. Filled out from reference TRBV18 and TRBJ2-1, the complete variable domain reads NAGVMQNPRHLVRRRGQEARLRCSPMKGHSHVYWYRQLPEEGLKFMVYLQKENIIDESGMPKERFSAEFPKEGPSILRIQQVVRGDSAAYFCASSRDNSFLSSYNEQFFGPGTRLTVL.

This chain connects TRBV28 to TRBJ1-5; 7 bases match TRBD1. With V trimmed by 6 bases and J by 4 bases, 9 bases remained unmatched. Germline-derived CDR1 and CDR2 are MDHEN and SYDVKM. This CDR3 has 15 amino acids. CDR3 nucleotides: TGTGCCAGCAGGCCGGACAGGCACCCTAATCAGCCCCAGCATTTT. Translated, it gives CASRPDRHPNQPQHF.

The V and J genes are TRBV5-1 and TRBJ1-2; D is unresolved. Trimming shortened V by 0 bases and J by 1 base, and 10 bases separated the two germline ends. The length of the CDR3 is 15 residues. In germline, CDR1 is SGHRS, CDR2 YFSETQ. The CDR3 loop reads CASSLAGVSNYGYTF. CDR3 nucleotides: TGCGCCAGCAGCTTGGCCGGGGTCAGTAACTATGGCTACACCTTC.

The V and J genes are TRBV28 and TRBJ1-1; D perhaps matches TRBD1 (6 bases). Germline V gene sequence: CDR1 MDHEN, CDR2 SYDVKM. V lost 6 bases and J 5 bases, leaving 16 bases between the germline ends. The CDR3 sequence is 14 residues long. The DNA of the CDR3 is TGTGCCAGCAGGAAGGGAGGGGGTGTGACTGAAGCTTTCTTT. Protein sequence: CASRKGGGVTEAFF.

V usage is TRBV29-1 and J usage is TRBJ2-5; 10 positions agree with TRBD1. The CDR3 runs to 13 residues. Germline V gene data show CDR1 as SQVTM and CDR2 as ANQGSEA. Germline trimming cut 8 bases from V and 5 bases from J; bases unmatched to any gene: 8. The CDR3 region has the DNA TGCAGCTCCCGACAGGGGGCGCAGGAGACCCAGTACTTC. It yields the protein CSSRQGAQETQYF. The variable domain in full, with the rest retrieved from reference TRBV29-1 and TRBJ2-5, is SAVISQKPSRDICQRGTSLTIQCQVDSQVTMMFWYRQQPGQSLTLIATANQGSEATYESGFVIDKFPISRPNLTFSTLTVSNMSPEDSSIYLCSSRQGAQETQYFGPGTRLLVL.

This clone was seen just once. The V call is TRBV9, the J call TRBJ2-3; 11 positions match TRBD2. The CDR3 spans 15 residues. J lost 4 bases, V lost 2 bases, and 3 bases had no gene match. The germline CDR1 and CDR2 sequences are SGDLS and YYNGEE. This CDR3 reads CASSVTSGRADTQYF. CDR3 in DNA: TGTGCCAGCAGCGTTACTAGCGGGAGAGCAGATACGCAGTATTTT.

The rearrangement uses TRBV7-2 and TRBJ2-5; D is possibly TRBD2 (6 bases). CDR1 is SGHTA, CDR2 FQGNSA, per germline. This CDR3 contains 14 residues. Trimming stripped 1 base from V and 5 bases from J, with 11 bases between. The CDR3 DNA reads TGTGCCAGCAGCTTAGTTGCGGGAATGGAGACCCAGTACTTC. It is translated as CASSLVAGMETQYF. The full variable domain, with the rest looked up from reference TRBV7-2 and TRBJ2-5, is GAGVSQSPSNKVTEKGKDVELRCDPISGHTALYWYRQSLGQGLEFLIYFQGNSAPDKSGLPSDRFSAERTGGSVSTLTIQRTQQEDSAVYLCASSLVAGMETQYFGPGTRLLVL.

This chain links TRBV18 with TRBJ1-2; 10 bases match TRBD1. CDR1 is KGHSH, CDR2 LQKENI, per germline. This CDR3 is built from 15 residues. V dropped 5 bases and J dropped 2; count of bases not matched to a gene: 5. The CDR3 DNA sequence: TGTGCCAGCTCAGTTCCGGACAGGGGGAACTATGGCTACACCTTC. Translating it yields CASSVPDRGNYGYTF. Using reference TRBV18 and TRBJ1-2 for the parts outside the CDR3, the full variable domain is NAGVMQNPRHLVRRRGQEARLRCSPMKGHSHVYWYRQLPEEGLKFMVYLQKENIIDESGMPKERFSAEFPKEGPSILRIQQVVRGDSAAYFCASSVPDRGNYGYTFGSGTRLTVV.

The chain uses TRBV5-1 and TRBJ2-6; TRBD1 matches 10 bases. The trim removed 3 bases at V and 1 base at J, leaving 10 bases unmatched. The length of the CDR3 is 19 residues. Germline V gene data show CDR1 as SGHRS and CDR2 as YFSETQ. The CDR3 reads CASSSTRTGGISGANVLTF. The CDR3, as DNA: TGCGCCAGCAGCTCGACCAGGACAGGGGGGATATCTGGGGCCAACGTCCTGACTTTC.

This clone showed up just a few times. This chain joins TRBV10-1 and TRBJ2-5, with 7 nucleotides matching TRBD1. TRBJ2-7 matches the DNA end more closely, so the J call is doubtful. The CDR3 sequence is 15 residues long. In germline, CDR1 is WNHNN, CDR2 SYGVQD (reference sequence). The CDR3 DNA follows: TGCGCCAGCAGTGAGTCTAGGGACAGCTCCTACGAGCAGTACTTC. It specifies CASSESRDSSYEQYF.

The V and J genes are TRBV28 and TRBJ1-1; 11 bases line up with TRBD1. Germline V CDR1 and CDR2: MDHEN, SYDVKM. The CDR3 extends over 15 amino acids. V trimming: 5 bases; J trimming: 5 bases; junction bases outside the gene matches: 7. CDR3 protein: CASSTQGQGATEAFF. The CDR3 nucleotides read TGTGCCAGCAGTACACAAGGACAGGGGGCGACTGAAGCTTTCTTT. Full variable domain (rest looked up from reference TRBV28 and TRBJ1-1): DVKVTQSSRYLVKRTGEKVFLECVQDMDHENMFWYRQDPGLGLRLIYFSYDVKMKEKGDIPEGYSVSREKKERFSLILESASTNQTSMYLCASSTQGQGATEAFFGQGTRLTVV.

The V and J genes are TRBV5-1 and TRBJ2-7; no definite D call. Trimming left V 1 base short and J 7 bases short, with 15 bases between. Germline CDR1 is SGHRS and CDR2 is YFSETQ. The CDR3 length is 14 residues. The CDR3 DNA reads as TGCGCCAGCAGCTTGTCTCAGGCTGCCGCGGAGCAGTACTTC. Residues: CASSLSQAAAEQYF.

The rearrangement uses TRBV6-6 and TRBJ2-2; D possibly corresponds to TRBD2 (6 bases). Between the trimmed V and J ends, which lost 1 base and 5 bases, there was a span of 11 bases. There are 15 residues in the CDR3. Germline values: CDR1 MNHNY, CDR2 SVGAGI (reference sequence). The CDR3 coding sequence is TGTGCCAGCAGTTACTTGATCGGGGGTACCGGGGAGCTGTTTTTT. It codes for CASSYLIGGTGELFF.

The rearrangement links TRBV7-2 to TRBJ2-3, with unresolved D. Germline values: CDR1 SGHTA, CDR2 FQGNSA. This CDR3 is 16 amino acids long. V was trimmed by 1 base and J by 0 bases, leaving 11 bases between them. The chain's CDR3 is CASSLGRGSSTDTQYF. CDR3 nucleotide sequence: TGTGCCAGCAGCTTAGGCCGCGGCTCTAGCACAGATACGCAGTATTTT.

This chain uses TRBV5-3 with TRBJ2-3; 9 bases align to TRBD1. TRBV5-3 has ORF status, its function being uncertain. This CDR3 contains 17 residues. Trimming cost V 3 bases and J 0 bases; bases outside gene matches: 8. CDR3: CARSWGTGQSSTDTQYF. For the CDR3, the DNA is TGTGCCAGAAGCTGGGGGACAGGGCAATCTAGCACAGATACGCAGTATTTT.

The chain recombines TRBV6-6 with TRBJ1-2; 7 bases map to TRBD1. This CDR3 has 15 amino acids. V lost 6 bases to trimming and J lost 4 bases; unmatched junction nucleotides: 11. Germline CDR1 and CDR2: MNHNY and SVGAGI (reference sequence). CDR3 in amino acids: CASRLPRDSFYGYTF. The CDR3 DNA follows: TGTGCCAGCAGATTACCCCGGGACAGCTTCTATGGCTACACCTTC.

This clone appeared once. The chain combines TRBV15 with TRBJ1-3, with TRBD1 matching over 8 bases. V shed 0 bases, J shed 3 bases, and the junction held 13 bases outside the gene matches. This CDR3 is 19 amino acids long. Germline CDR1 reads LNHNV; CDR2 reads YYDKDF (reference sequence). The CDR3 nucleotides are TGTGCCACCAGCAGAGATTTCGGCCAGGGGGCGTTCGTTGGAAACACCATATATTTT. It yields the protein CATSRDFGQGAFVGNTIYF.

CDR3 coding DNA: TGTGCCAGCAGCTGGGGACTAGCGGGGGAGAATGAGCAGTTCTTC. This sequence encodes CASSWGLAGENEQFF. The V call is TRBV7-2, the J call TRBJ2-1; 14 bases are shared with TRBD2. Germline lookup yields CDR1 SGHTA and CDR2 FQGNSA. J was trimmed by 7 bases and V by 4 bases; bases with no gene match: 3. The CDR3 runs to 15 residues.

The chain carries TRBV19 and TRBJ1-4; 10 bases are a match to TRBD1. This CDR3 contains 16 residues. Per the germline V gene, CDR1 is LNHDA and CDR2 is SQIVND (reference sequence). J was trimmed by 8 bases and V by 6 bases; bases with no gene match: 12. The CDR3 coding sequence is TGTGCCAGTAGCCCTATCGCCGGGACAGGGGAGGAAAAACTGTTTTTT. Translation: CASSPIAGTGEEKLFF.

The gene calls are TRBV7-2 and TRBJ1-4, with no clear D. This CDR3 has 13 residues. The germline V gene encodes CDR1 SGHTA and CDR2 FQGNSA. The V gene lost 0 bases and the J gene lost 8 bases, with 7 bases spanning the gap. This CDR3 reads CASSLASGEKLFF. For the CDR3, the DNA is TGTGCCAGCAGCTTAGCTTCGGGAGAAAAACTGTTTTTT.

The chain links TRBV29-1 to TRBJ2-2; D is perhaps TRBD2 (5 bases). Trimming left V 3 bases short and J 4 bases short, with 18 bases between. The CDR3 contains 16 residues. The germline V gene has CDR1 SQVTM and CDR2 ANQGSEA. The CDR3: CSVDQTSRVVTGELFF. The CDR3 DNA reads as TGCAGCGTTGATCAGACTTCGCGGGTAGTCACCGGGGAGCTGTTTTTT.

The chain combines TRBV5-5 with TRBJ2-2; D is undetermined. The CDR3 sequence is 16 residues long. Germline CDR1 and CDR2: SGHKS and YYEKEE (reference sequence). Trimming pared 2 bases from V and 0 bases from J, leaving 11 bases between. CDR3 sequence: CASSFDAETNTGELFF. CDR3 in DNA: TGTGCCAGCAGCTTCGACGCGGAGACGAACACCGGGGAGCTGTTTTTT.